The next 24 T cell receptor beta chains were all read from a single sample in a study of early stage breast cancer tumors. Clones were sequenced by immunoSEQ multiplex PCR, and TCRdb holds only the in-frame ones, with some missing. The top ten hold about 4.4% of the sample, which has more than 65,000 clones, around 80% seen once. Sequences were obtained from blood. All receptors come from a person aged 40-50 years with breast cancer.

The chain joins TRBV5-1 to TRBJ2-1; D not resolved. V was trimmed by 0 bases and J by 1 base, leaving 11 bases between them. This CDR3 comprises 16 residues. Germline CDR1 SGHRS, CDR2 YFSETQ. The CDR3: CASSLAGGASYNEQFF. CDR3 in DNA: TGCGCCAGCAGCTTGGCCGGTGGAGCTTCCTACAATGAGCAGTTCTTC. The complete variable domain, with remaining parts taken from reference TRBV5-1 and TRBJ2-1, reads KAGVTQTPRYLIKTRGQQVTLSCSPISGHRSVSWYQQTPGQGLQFLFEYFSETQRNKGNFPGRFSGRQFSNSRSEMNVSTLELGDSALYLCASSLAGGASYNEQFFGPGTRLTVL.

The chain uses TRBV19 and TRBJ1-2; 8 bases match TRBD1. Losses at the gene ends were 8 bases for V and 3 bases for J; bases not matched to a gene: 11. Germline CDR1 LNHDA, CDR2 SQIVND (reference sequence). The CDR3 spans 15 residues. The CDR3 DNA follows: TGTGCCAGTGAAGACAGGGGCTCCGACTACTATGGCTACACCTTC. Translation: CASEDRGSDYYGYTF.

This clone was observed once. The chain has TRBV20-1 and TRBJ2-3; no clear D. Looked up from germline, CDR1 is DFQATT and CDR2 is SNEGSKA (reference sequence). V lost 6 bases and J lost 6, with 10 bases in between. The CDR3 contains 11 residues. CDR3 sequence reads: CSAALTDTQYF. CDR3 sequence (DNA): TGCAGTGCCGCTCTCACGGATACGCAGTATTTT.

The rearrangement links TRBV5-4 to TRBJ1-1; 12 nucleotides line up with TRBD1. The V segment lost 4 bases and the J segment 1 base; nucleotides outside the gene matches: 11. The CDR3 is made up of 18 amino acids. CDR1 and CDR2 from the germline V gene are SGHNT and YYREEE (reference sequence). The CDR3: CASSGRDRGPRQNTEAFF. The CDR3 nucleotides read TGTGCCAGCAGCGGGAGGGACAGGGGGCCTCGGCAGAACACTGAAGCTTTCTTT. Supplemented by reference TRBV5-4 and TRBJ1-1, the full variable domain reads ETGVTQSPTHLIKTRGQQVTLRCSSQSGHNTVSWYQQALGQGPQFIFQYYREEENGRGNFPPRFSGLQFPNYSSELNVNALELDDSALYLCASSGRDRGPRQNTEAFFGQGTRLTVV.

This clone has just one count. This rearrangement joins TRBV4-2 to TRBJ2-7; a weak D match, TRBD1 (6 bases). CDR3 length equals 15 residues. V dropped 1 base and J dropped 1 base, with 11 bases sitting between them. From germline, CDR1 is LGHNA and CDR2 YNFKEQ. CDR3 nucleotide sequence: TGTGCCAGCAGCCAAGGGCAGGGGATTTCCTACGAGCAGTACTTC. This encodes CASSQGQGISYEQYF.

V usage is TRBV4-1 and J usage is TRBJ2-2, with D hard to call. Germline CDR1 and CDR2: MGHRA and YSYEKL. The CDR3 length is 14 residues. Trimming pared 0 bases from V and 0 bases from J, leaving 2 bases between. The CDR3 nucleotides read TGCGCCAGCAGCCAAGAGTCGAACACCGGGGAGCTGTTTTTT. It is translated as CASSQESNTGELFF.

The rearrangement joins TRBV6-5 to TRBJ2-3; weak D call: TRBD2 (6 bases). This CDR3 has 13 residues. The V and J ends lost 7 bases and 1 base respectively, with 9 bases between them. Germline V gene data show CDR1 as MNHEY and CDR2 as SVGAGI. The CDR3 DNA reads TGTGCCAGCACACCGGGAGGCACAGATACGCAGTATTTT. Translation gives CASTPGGTDTQYF.

CDR3 DNA: TGCGCCAGCAGCCAGACGGAAGAGGGGGTAAACTACAATGAGCAGTTCTTC. As protein: CASSQTEEGVNYNEQFF. This chain uses TRBV4-1 with TRBJ2-1, with D perhaps TRBD1 (6 bases). The CDR3 contains 17 residues. From germline, CDR1 is MGHRA and CDR2 YSYEKL. Trimming removed 3 bases from V and 3 bases from J, with 18 bases in between.

This clone came up a few times. The rearrangement links TRBV9 to TRBJ1-3; 9 bases align to TRBD1. Germline V gives CDR1 SGDLS, CDR2 YYNGEE. The CDR3 consists of 17 residues. V lost 4 bases, J lost 0 bases, and 8 bases stayed unmatched. The CDR3, as DNA: TGTGCCAGCAGCCCTAGGGGACAGGGCAGCTCTGGAAACACCATATATTTT. Amino acid sequence: CASSPRGQGSSGNTIYF.

The chain joins TRBV19 to TRBJ2-7; 9 nucleotides align to TRBD1. The V and J ends lost 5 bases and 9 bases, in that order; junction bases with no gene match: 17. The CDR3 extends over 16 amino acids. Germline lookup yields CDR1 LNHDA and CDR2 SQIVND (reference sequence). In nucleotides, the CDR3 is TGTGCCAGTAGTTACCCTCCGGGACAGGGATATCGGGGGCAGTACTTC. Protein sequence: CASSYPPGQGYRGQYF.

Points on this clone: Other nucleotide sequences in the sample specify the same CDR3. The chain has TRBV7-9 and TRBJ2-1; maybe TRBD2 (5 bases). The CDR3 is 12 residues long. Trimming stripped 3 bases from V and 7 bases from J, with 7 bases between. Germline loops: CDR1 SEHNR, CDR2 FQNEAQ (reference sequence). The CDR3, as DNA: TGTGCCAGCAGCTTGGGAGTAAATGAGCAGTTCTTC. It yields the protein CASSLGVNEQFF.

CDR3 residues: CASSPTELQETQYF. CDR3 DNA: TGTGCCAGCAGCCCAACAGAGCTCCAAGAGACCCAGTACTTC. This sequence joins TRBV6-5 and TRBJ2-5, with D unresolved. Deletions cut 6 bases from V and 1 base from J, with 12 bases between. The CDR3 has 14 residues. Germline V gene data show CDR1 as MNHEY and CDR2 as SVGAGI.

The chain employs TRBV15 and TRBJ2-7, with D tentatively TRBD2 (5 bases). The length of the CDR3 is 13 residues. The V end was cut by 5 bases, the J end by 6 bases, with 14 bases between. The germline V gene encodes CDR1 LNHNV and CDR2 YYDKDF (reference sequence). CDR3 coding DNA: TGTGCCACCAGCTTACGGACTCCGGGCGAGCAGTACTTC. Its protein is CATSLRTPGEQYF.

This clone was picked up a small number of times. The chain has TRBV7-6 and TRBJ1-1, with 7 bases identical to TRBD1. This CDR3 is built from 15 residues. The trim removed 6 bases at V and 1 base at J, leaving 8 bases unmatched. Germline CDR1 reads SGHVS; CDR2 reads FNYEAQ. The CDR3 coding sequence is TGTGCCAGCAGAGGAGCCACAGGGGAGAACACTGAAGCTTTCTTT. This encodes CASRGATGENTEAFF.

V gene TRBV12-5 combines with J gene TRBJ2-5; weak D call: TRBD2 (6 bases). Germline CDR1 and CDR2: LGHNT and FRNRAP. Trimming pared 0 bases from V and 5 bases from J, leaving 13 bases between. This CDR3 region has 15 residues. This chain's CDR3 is CASGLVPSEGETQYF. DNA for the CDR3: TGTGCTAGTGGTTTGGTACCTAGCGAGGGCGAGACCCAGTACTTC.

The V call is TRBV5-1, the J call TRBJ2-3; D could derive from TRBD1 or TRBD2 (5 bases each). The CDR3 has 15 amino acids. Germline CDR1 is SGHRS and CDR2 is YFSETQ. Trimming left V 1 base short and J 5 bases short, with 14 bases between. CDR3 loop: CASSLTGDLRDTQYF. In nucleotides, the CDR3 is TGCGCCAGCAGCTTGACTGGGGACCTAAGAGATACGCAGTATTTT.

V usage is TRBV7-9 and J usage is TRBJ1-1, with TRBD1 as a possible D gene (5 bases). The CDR3 length is 16 residues. Trimming pared 1 base from V and 3 bases from J, leaving 15 bases between. CDR1 SEHNR and CDR2 FQNEAQ come from the germline V gene (reference sequence). The CDR3 reads CASSLGDGAGDTEAFF. DNA for the CDR3: TGTGCCAGCAGCTTAGGGGACGGAGCCGGGGACACTGAAGCTTTCTTT.

The V call is TRBV7-9, the J call TRBJ1-5, with D uncertain. The V gene lost 1 base and the J gene lost 2 bases, with 15 bases spanning the gap. This CDR3 contains 17 residues. CDR1 and CDR2 from the germline V gene are SEHNR and FQNEAQ (reference sequence). The CDR3, as DNA: TGTGCCAGCAGCTTAGACCCTATATCGATCGGCAATCAGCCCCAGCATTTT. As protein: CASSLDPISIGNQPQHF. The full variable domain, in which reference TRBV7-9 and TRBJ1-5 provide the parts outside the CDR3, is DTGVSQNPRHKITKRGQNVTFRCDPISEHNRLYWYRQTLGQGPEFLTYFQNEAQLEKSRLLSDRFSAERPKGSFSTLEIQRTEQGDSAMYLCASSLDPISIGNQPQHFGDGTRLSIL.

J is TRBJ2-3 and V is TRBV7-9, with D possibly matching TRBD2 (6 bases). The CDR3 covers 15 residues. Trimming took 3 bases from V and 2 from J, leaving 12 bases between them. The germline gives CDR1 SEHNR, CDR2 FQNEAQ (reference sequence). The CDR3 spells CASSFSGLNTDTQYF. CDR3 nucleotide sequence: TGTGCCAGCAGCTTCTCGGGACTGAACACAGATACGCAGTATTTT.

The count of this clone is one. The chain joins TRBV12-5 to TRBJ2-1; D uncertain. V lost 4 bases and J lost 3, with 13 bases in between. The CDR3 length is 15 residues. In germline, CDR1 is LGHNT, CDR2 FRNRAP. The CDR3 DNA reads TGTGCTAGTGGTTCAGCCCCGTTTTACTACAATGAGCAGTTCTTC. Protein: CASGSAPFYYNEQFF.

CDR3 coding DNA: TGTGCCAGCAGCCTCGGAATCGGGTTCAATGAGCAGTTCTTC. Protein product: CASSLGIGFNEQFF. This chain uses TRBV7-9 with TRBJ2-1; no definite D call. V was pared by 5 bases and J by 6 bases, with 14 bases between. CDR1 is SEHNR and CDR2 is FQNEAQ in the germline V gene (reference sequence). The CDR3 extends over 14 amino acids.

This clone appeared a few times. CDR3 DNA sequence: TGTGCCAGCAGTGAAGTAGTTCTAAGCTCCTACAATGAGCAGTTCTTC. Amino acid sequence: CASSEVVLSSYNEQFF. The chain employs TRBV25-1 and TRBJ2-1; no clear D. CDR3 length: 16 residues. CDR1 is MGHDK and CDR2 is SYGVNS in the germline V gene. The V gene lost 2 bases and the J gene lost 0 bases, with 11 bases spanning the gap. The full variable domain, rest sourced from reference TRBV25-1 and TRBJ2-1, is EADIYQTPRYLVIGTGKKITLECSQTMGHDKMYWYQQDPGMELHLIHYSYGVNSTEKGDLSSESTVSRIRTEHFPLTLESARPSHTSQYLCASSEVVLSSYNEQFFGPGTRLTVL.

J is TRBJ1-2 and V is TRBV11-2; a possible D gene is TRBD1 (6 bases). The CDR3 is 13 residues long. CDR1 and CDR2 from the germline V gene are SGHAT and FQNNGV. The V gene lost 4 bases and the J gene lost 7 bases, with 13 bases spanning the gap. This chain's CDR3 is CASSYYREPGYTF. The CDR3 region has the DNA TGTGCCAGCAGCTACTACAGGGAACCTGGCTACACCTTC.

The chain links TRBV28 to TRBJ1-5; TRBD1 agrees at 7 bases. The V gene's germline CDR1 is MDHEN and CDR2 SYDVKM. The CDR3 has 15 residues. The ends lost 4 bases at V and 0 bases at J; junction bases unmatched: 3. This CDR3 is CASSSDRVSNQPQHF. DNA for the CDR3: TGTGCCAGCAGTTCAGACAGGGTTAGCAATCAGCCCCAGCATTTT.